This T cell receptor beta chain was recorded in a study of blood T cells in healthy people across ages. The study, taken as a whole, reports: Unknown CMV status may confound age-related changes in expanded clones.

Donors were healthy Caucasian individuals from Russia aged roughly 6 to 100. In the case of this clonotype: What it recognizes is unknown.

The germline CDR1 and CDR2 sequences are MNHNS and SASEGT. The CDR3 is 19 amino acids. Trimming cost V 6 bases and J 1 base; bases outside gene matches: 14. Alongside a J-beta primer mix, a sample-barcoded 5' primer served in a second PCR lasting about 7 to 11 cycles. Every individual sample yielded 3 million or more paired-end reads (each containing CDR3). One entry per CDR3 protein results from TCRdb running MiXCR on the 5' RACE reads. Counted here are some 640,000 distinct CDR3 sequences, less than 35% occurring once; the ten biggest clones make up 15% to 19%. This sequence joins TRBV6-1 and TRBJ2-2, with 10 bases that match TRBD1. Sample: blood. The source is a woman over 75 in good health. The DNA for the CDR3 is TGTGCCAGCAGCCTAACTATAGGGACAGGGGTTCTGAACACCGGGGAGCTGTTTTTT. As protein: CASSLTIGTGVLNTGELFF.